Each of the 9 T cell receptor beta chains below was sequenced from the same sample in a study of T-cell memory formation after mild COVID-19. In TCRdb, the 5' RACE reads were re-called with MiXCR into one record per CDR3 protein. The sample carries around 510,000 distinct CDR3 sequences, roughly 21% recorded once. The sequenced sample consisted of PBMCs or a T cell subset sorted from them (not recorded which). All receptors come from an adult woman who had mild COVID-19 (a few samples of this study predate the infection). Cell type and time point are not known.

The V call is TRBV12-5, the J call TRBJ2-5; 7 nucleotides align to TRBD1. J was trimmed by 1 base and V by 0 bases; bases with no gene match: 8. The CDR3 totals 17 residues. CDR1 LGHNT and CDR2 FRNRAP come from the germline V gene. CDR3 region: CASGLVLGTAVQETQYF. The CDR3 region has the DNA TGTGCTAGTGGTTTGGTACTTGGGACAGCGGTCCAAGAGACCCAGTACTTC.

This clonotype was seen at least ten times. This chain joins TRBV7-9 and TRBJ2-5; TRBD2 agrees at 10 bases. The germline V gene encodes CDR1 SEHNR and CDR2 FQNEAQ (reference sequence). The CDR3 length is 16 residues. J was trimmed by 1 base and V by 1 base; bases with no gene match: 3. DNA of the CDR3: TGTGCCAGCAGCTTAGGTGGACTAGCGGCCCAAGAGACCCAGTACTTC. Its protein is CASSLGGLAAQETQYF. Full variable domain (rest looked up from reference TRBV7-9 and TRBJ2-5): DTGVSQNPRHKITKRGQNVTFRCDPISEHNRLYWYRQTLGQGPEFLTYFQNEAQLEKSRLLSDRFSAERPKGSFSTLEIQRTEQGDSAMYLCASSLGGLAAQETQYFGPGTRLLVL.

The sample holds a few counts of this clonotype. The chain joins TRBV12-3 or TRBV12-4 to TRBJ2-7, with D maybe TRBD2 (6 bases). CDR3 length: 15 amino acids. V gave up 7 bases and J gave up 4 bases, with 20 bases separating them. The CDR3 DNA reads TGTGCCAGCAATCAAAGGGACTCTAAACCTTACGAGCAGTACTTC. It specifies CASNQRDSKPYEQYF.

The chain couples TRBV19 to TRBJ2-7; D is perhaps TRBD1 (6 bases). CDR1 LNHDA and CDR2 SQIVND come from the germline V gene (reference sequence). The CDR3 extends over 13 amino acids. The germline V and J ends were trimmed by 6 bases and 5 bases, with 14 bases remaining between them. CDR3 region: CASRPQGRNEQYF. In nucleotides, the CDR3 is TGTGCCAGTAGGCCACAGGGTCGAAACGAGCAGTACTTC.

As for this clonotype: One junction end does not reproduce the germline sequence, and a read error may be involved. The genes are TRBV6-2 or TRBV6-3 and TRBJ2-7, with 11 bases matching TRBD2. There are 16 residues in the CDR3. Germline-derived CDR1 and CDR2 are MNHEY and SVGEGT. In DNA, the CDR3 is TGTGCCAGCAGTTACTCTACTAGCGGGAGCTCCAACGAGCAGTACTTC. Translation: CASSYSTSGSSNEQYF.

The CDR3 region has the DNA TGTGCCAGCAGCCCGGGGGTCAGCACTAATGAAAAACTGTTTTTT. Protein: CASSPGVSTNEKLFF. The chain has TRBV7-3 and TRBJ1-4, with a tentative D call TRBD1 (5 bases). Trimming removed 5 bases from V and 2 bases from J, with 12 bases in between. Looked up from germline, CDR1 is SGHTA and CDR2 is FQGTGA. CDR3 size: 15 residues.

The genes are TRBV6-1 and TRBJ1-1, with 12 bases fitting TRBD1. The CDR3 extends over 15 amino acids. The ends lost 4 bases at V and 6 bases at J; junction bases unmatched: 6. Germline CDR1 is MNHNS and CDR2 is SASEGT. CDR3 coding DNA: TGTGCCAGCAGTGCACCCGGGACAGGGGGCTCTGAAGCTTTCTTT. Encoded protein: CASSAPGTGGSEAFF.

This clonotype has ten or more counts. The V gene is TRBV7-9, the J gene TRBJ1-1; D is uncertain. This CDR3 is built from 14 residues. Trimming took 5 bases from V and 1 from J, leaving 11 bases between them. Germline V lookup: CDR1 SEHNR, CDR2 FQNEAQ (reference sequence). The CDR3 DNA sequence: TGTGCCAGCAGCACCCAACTGGGGAACACTGAAGCTTTCTTT. This translates into CASSTQLGNTEAFF.

CDR3: CASSSGGSGLEQYF. In DNA, the CDR3 is TGCGCCAGCAGCTCCGGGGGTAGCGGTCTCGAGCAGTACTTC. The rearrangement uses TRBV5-1 and TRBJ2-7, with D possibly being TRBD2 (6 bases). V gave up 3 bases and J gave up 6 bases, with 16 bases separating them. This CDR3 region has 14 residues. Germline values: CDR1 SGHRS, CDR2 YFSETQ.